Described below is a single T cell receptor beta chain sequence and its context. Authors' processing steps: Researchers report that nucleated cell counts were estimated from reference gene primer amplification. This table comes from immunoSEQ multiplex PCR, and its TCRdb copy is limited to in-frame clones, with some not included. Clone size and the V and J calls come from that table; the DNA yielded D and trimming. Of some 180,000 clones listed, roughly four fifths are singletons. This record belongs to a study of blood T cell repertoires in COVID-19. Study in general: Whether acute or convalescent, the COVID-19 samples came from the United States, Italy and Spain. Sources were T cells, B-cell-depleted T cells, or PBMCs; the material itself was cDNA or gDNA.

The CDR3 contains 15 residues. Per germline, CDR1 SGHNT and CDR2 YYREEE (reference sequence). The J segment lost 6 bases and the V segment lost 0 bases, leaving 5 bases of the junction unmatched. V gene TRBV5-4 combines with J gene TRBJ2-1, with TRBD1 matching 8 bases. The sample consisted of peripheral blood. The clonotype was recovered from a woman aged 80 or older with acute or convalescent COVID-19. In DNA, the CDR3 is TGTGCCAGCAGCTTGGTACAGGGGGACGCCAATGAGCAGTTCTTC. It is translated as CASSLVQGDANEQFF.